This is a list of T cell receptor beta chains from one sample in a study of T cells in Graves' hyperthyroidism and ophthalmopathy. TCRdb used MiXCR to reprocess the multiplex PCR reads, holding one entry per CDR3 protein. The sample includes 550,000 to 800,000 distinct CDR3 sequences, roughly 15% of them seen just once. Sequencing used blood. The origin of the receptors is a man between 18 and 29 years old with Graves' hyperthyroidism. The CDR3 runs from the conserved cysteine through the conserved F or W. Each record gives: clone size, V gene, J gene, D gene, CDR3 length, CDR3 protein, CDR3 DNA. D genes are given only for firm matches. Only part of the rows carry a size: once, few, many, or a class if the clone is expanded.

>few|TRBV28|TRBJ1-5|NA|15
CASRYKGPANQPQHF
TGTGCCAGCAGATATAAAGGTCCTGCAAATCAGCCCCAGCATTTT
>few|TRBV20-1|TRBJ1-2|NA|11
CSARGTYGYTF
TGCAGTGCTAGAGGAACCTATGGCTACACCTTC
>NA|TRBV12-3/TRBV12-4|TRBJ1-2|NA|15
CASSLDGVFGYGYTF
TGTGCCAGCAGTTTAGATGGGGTCTTCGGCTATGGCTACACCTTC
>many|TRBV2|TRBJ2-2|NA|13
CASSEGVGGELFF
TGTGCCAGCAGTGAAGGCGTGGGCGGGGAGCTGTTTTTT
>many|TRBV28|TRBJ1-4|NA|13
CASSFGLTEKLFF
TGTGCCAGCAGTTTCGGTTTGACTGAAAAACTGTTTTTT
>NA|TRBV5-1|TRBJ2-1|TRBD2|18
CASSLTKSGGGNYNEQFF
TGCGCCAGCAGCTTGACCAAGAGTGGGGGAGGGAACTACAATGAGCAGTTCTTC
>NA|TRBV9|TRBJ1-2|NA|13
CASSLQFNYGYTF
TGTGCCAGCAGCCTACAGTTTAACTATGGCTACACCTTC
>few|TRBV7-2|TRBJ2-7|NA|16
CASSPQGSLSPYEQYF
TGTGCCAGCAGCCCCCAGGGTAGCCTTTCTCCCTACGAGCAGTACTTC
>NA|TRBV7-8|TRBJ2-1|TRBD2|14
CTSSLGLAGAEQFF
TGTACCAGCAGCTTAGGACTAGCGGGAGCCGAGCAGTTCTTC
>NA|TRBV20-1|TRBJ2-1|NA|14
CSARQGISYNEQFF
TGCAGTGCCCGCCAGGGGATCTCCTACAATGAGCAGTTCTTC
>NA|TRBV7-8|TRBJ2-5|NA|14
CASSFDIEGETQYF
TGTGCCAGCAGCTTCGACATAGAGGGAGAGACCCAGTACTTC
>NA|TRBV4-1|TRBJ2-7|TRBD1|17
CASSLAPGGQGSDEQYF
TGCGCCAGCAGCCTCGCTCCAGGGGGACAGGGGAGCGACGAGCAGTACTTC
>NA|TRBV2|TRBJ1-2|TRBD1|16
CASSESSGTAGYDYTF
TGTGCCAGCAGTGAGAGTTCCGGGACAGCTGGCTATGACTACACCTTC
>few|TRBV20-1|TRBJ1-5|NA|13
CSASWTEGDPQHF
TGCAGTGCTTCTTGGACAGAGGGTGATCCCCAGCATTTT
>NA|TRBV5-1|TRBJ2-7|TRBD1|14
CASSLGQGNNEQYF
TGCGCCAGCAGCTTGGGACAGGGAAACAACGAGCAGTACTTC
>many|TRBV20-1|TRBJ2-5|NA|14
CSAREVGWGETQYF
TGCAGTGCTAGAGAAGTAGGCTGGGGAGAGACCCAGTACTTC
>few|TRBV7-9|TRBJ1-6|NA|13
CASRSLGTTPLHF
TGTGCCAGCAGGTCCCTCGGGACAACACCCCTCCACTTT
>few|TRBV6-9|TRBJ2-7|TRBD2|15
CASSYAPAGRDEQYF
TGTGCCAGCAGTTACGCCCCGGCAGGGAGGGACGAGCAGTACTTC
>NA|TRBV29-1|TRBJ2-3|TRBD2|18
CSVESSASGSIFTDTQYF
TGCAGCGTTGAAAGCTCAGCTAGCGGGAGTATTTTCACAGATACGCAGTATTTT
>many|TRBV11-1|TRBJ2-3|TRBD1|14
CASSWGQSTDTQYF
TGTGCCAGCAGCTGGGGACAGAGCACAGATACGCAGTATTTT
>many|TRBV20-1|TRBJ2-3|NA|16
CSAPIGGEGPTDTQYF
TGCAGTGCCCCCATAGGGGGGGAGGGCCCCACAGATACGCAGTATTTT
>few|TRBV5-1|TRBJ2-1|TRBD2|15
CASSWAGTTYNEQFF
TGCGCCAGCAGCTGGGCCGGGACTACCTACAATGAGCAGTTCTTC
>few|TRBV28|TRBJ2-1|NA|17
CASSLPPHRDSYNEQFF
TGTGCCAGCAGTTTACCTCCCCACCGGGACTCCTACAATGAGCAGTTCTTC
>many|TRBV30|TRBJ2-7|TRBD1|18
CAWSARLGTGGISHEQYF
TGTGCCTGGAGTGCCCGGCTAGGGACAGGGGGAATTTCCCACGAGCAGTACTTC
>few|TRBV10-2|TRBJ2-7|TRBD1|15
CASSEGTGGRYEQYF
TGCGCCAGCAGTGAGGGGACAGGGGGCCGTTACGAGCAGTACTTC
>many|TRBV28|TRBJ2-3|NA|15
CASSSAGAFGDTQYF
TGTGCCAGCAGTTCCGCGGGGGCATTCGGAGATACGCAGTATTTT
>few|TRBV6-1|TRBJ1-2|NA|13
CASREQGHYGYTF
TGTGCCAGCAGAGAACAGGGCCACTATGGCTACACCTTC
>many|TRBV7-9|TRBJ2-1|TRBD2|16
CASSLVLAGLLDEQFF
TGTGCCAGCAGCTTAGTGCTAGCGGGGCTTTTGGATGAGCAGTTCTTC
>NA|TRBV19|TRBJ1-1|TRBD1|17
CASRQPGQGAGNTEAFF
TGTGCCAGTAGGCAGCCGGGACAGGGGGCGGGGAACACTGAAGCTTTCTTT
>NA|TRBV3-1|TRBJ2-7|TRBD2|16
CASSQDTAGSSYEQYF
TGTGCCAGCAGCCAAGATACAGCGGGAAGCTCCTACGAGCAGTACTTC
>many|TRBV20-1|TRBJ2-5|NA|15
CSARYGGTRQETQYF
TGCAGTGCTAGATATGGGGGGACACGCCAAGAGACCCAGTACTTC
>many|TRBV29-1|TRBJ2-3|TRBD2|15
CSVAIGTSGADTQYF
TGCAGCGTCGCCATCGGGACTAGCGGAGCTGATACGCAGTATTTT
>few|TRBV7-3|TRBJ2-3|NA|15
CASSLGQTFTDTQYF
TGTGCCAGCAGCTTAGGACAGACTTTCACAGATACGCAGTATTTT
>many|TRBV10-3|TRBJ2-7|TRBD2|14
CAIRTTSGSYEQYF
TGTGCCATCAGGACAACTAGCGGGAGCTACGAGCAGTACTTC
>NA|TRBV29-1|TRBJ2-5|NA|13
CSVESGIGETQYF
TGCAGCGTTGAATCGGGGATTGGGGAGACCCAGTACTTC
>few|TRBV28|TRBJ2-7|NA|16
CASSLRPDAHLGEQYF
TGTGCCAGCAGTTTAAGGCCGGACGCTCACCTGGGGGAGCAGTACTTC
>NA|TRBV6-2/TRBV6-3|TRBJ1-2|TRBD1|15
CASSYNRQGAKGYTF
TGTGCCAGCAGTTACAATCGACAGGGGGCAAAAGGCTACACCTTC
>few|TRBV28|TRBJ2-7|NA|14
CAGSLGEGAGEQYF
TGTGCCGGCAGTTTGGGGGAGGGGGCGGGCGAGCAGTACTTC
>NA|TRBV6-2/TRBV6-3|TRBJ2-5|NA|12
CASSYPQPTQYF
TGTGCCAGCAGTTACCCCCAACCGACCCAGTACTTC
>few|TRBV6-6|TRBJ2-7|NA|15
CASSYSDRQVYEQYF
TGTGCCAGCAGTTACTCCGACAGGCAGGTCTACGAGCAGTACTTC